This T cell receptor (beta chain) came from a study of neoadjuvant anti-PD-1 for oral cavity cancer. CDR1 SGHVS and CDR2 FQNEAQ come from the germline V gene. The CDR3 has 12 amino acids. The germline V and J ends were trimmed by 4 bases and 5 bases, with 8 bases remaining between them. Assay: immunoSEQ multiplex PCR; the TCRdb copy retains only in-frame clones and omits some. The sample carries approximately 45,000 clones, approximately 80% recorded once. The sample's time point: after neoadjuvant nivolumab, at surgical resection. Blood cells were analyzed directly, without culture or expansion. This TCR derives from a person aged 35-79 years with oral cavity squamous cell carcinoma. This specimen consisted of PBMCs, obtained after nivolumab (anti-PD-1) treatment. This chain joins TRBV7-8 and TRBJ1-1; D possibly corresponds to TRBD1 (5 bases). The CDR3 reads CASSSRVTEAFF. The CDR3 DNA sequence: TGTGCCAGCAGCTCCAGGGTTACTGAAGCTTTCTTT.